This TCR beta chain comes out of a study of patients and donors after allogeneic stem cell transplantation. TCRdb re-called the RT-PCR reads through MiXCR, storing one row per CDR3 protein. The data show about 88,000 distinct CDR3 sequences, 40% to 60% seen once. The CDR3 consists of 16 residues. Unmatched junction bases numbered 11, after V lost 4 bases and J lost 2 bases. CDR1 SQVTM and CDR2 ANQGSEA come from the germline V gene. Sample: blood, either unsorted or a sorted T cell fraction (not recorded which). This clonotype was obtained from a human donor who was either an allogeneic HSCT recipient or a stem cell or donor lymphocyte infusion donor (not recorded which). It is not recorded whose cells these are; they may come from a transplant donor. V gene TRBV29-1 combines with J gene TRBJ2-1, with 7 nucleotides matching TRBD2. The DNA for the CDR3 is TGCAGCGTTGCTAGGTTCGCGGGAGAAGCCTACAATGAGCAGTTCTTC. Amino acids: CSVARFAGEAYNEQFF.